Presented here are 30 T cell receptor beta chains from one specimen sequenced in a study. Each CDR3 protein gets one entry after TCRdb re-called the RT-PCR reads with MiXCR. The table includes about 680,000 distinct CDR3 sequences, approximately 15% detected once. Sequenced input: memory CD4+ T cells from blood. Every receptor here comes from a female donor in good health, serving as a healthy control.

This clonotype was seen ten or more times. This chain links TRBV12-3 or TRBV12-4 with TRBJ2-3; 8 bases match TRBD2. The CDR3 contains 15 residues. Trimming at V came to 3 bases and at J to 2 bases, leaving 4 bases not matched to a gene. CDR3 protein: CASSFSGGYTDTQYF. In DNA form, the CDR3 reads TGTGCCAGCAGTTTTTCGGGGGGGTACACAGATACGCAGTATTTT.

The chain uses TRBV20-1 and TRBJ2-2; no clear D. The CDR3 is 11 residues long. V was clipped by 6 bases and J by 8 bases, with 10 bases between them. Germline V lookup: CDR1 DFQATT, CDR2 SNEGSKA (reference sequence). This chain's CDR3 is CSAIDAGELFF. The DNA of the CDR3 is TGCAGTGCCATAGACGCAGGGGAGCTGTTTTTT.

The J gene is TRBJ1-3, the V gene TRBV4-2, with D possibly TRBD1 on 5 matching bases. Trimming shortened V by 5 bases and J by 0 bases, and 14 bases separated the two germline ends. This CDR3 has 16 residues. Germline V gives CDR1 LGHNA, CDR2 YNFKEQ. The CDR3 sequence: CASSGRQRSSGNTIYF. For the CDR3, the DNA is TGTGCCAGCAGCGGCAGACAGAGGAGCTCTGGAAACACCATATATTTT.

There are many counts of this clonotype. The V and J genes are TRBV15 and TRBJ2-7, with D perhaps matching TRBD1 (6 bases). The CDR3 runs to 15 residues. Trimming stripped 0 bases from V and 2 bases from J, with 11 bases between. Looked up from germline, CDR1 is LNHNV and CDR2 is YYDKDF (reference sequence). DNA for the CDR3: TGTGCCACCAGCAGAGATCCAGGGGCTGCCTACGAGCAGTACTTC. This translates into CATSRDPGAAYEQYF.

This clonotype has more than one count but fewer than ten. The chain carries TRBV12-3 or TRBV12-4 and TRBJ1-1; TRBD1 aligns across 9 bases. Unmatched junction bases numbered 8, after V lost 6 bases and J lost 3 bases. The length of the CDR3 is 15 residues. This chain's CDR3 is CASRPTQGAYTEAFF. CDR3 coding DNA: TGTGCCAGCAGACCTACACAGGGGGCTTACACTGAAGCTTTCTTT.

The chain links TRBV6-5 to TRBJ1-2; D remains ambiguous. This CDR3 contains 15 residues. Trimming cost V 0 bases and J 3 bases, with 11 bases left between them. Germline V gene lookup returns CDR1 MNHEY and CDR2 SVGAGI. CDR3 nucleotide sequence: TGTGCCAGCAGTTACTCGGCCGGCGCGGACTATGGCTACACCTTC. It codes for CASSYSAGADYGYTF.

This clonotype was counted at least ten times. The chain uses TRBV6-2 or TRBV6-3 and TRBJ2-7; 10 nucleotides match TRBD2. This CDR3 is built from 16 residues. Germline lookup yields CDR1 MNHEY and CDR2 SVGEGT. J lost 2 bases, V lost 5 bases, and 9 bases had no gene match. The CDR3 sequence is CASSRPTSGIPYEQYF. For the CDR3, the DNA is TGTGCCAGCAGTCGCCCTACTAGCGGGATCCCCTACGAGCAGTACTTC.

This clonotype was observed many times. This chain joins TRBV12-3 or TRBV12-4 and TRBJ2-1; D may be TRBD1 (6 bases). V lost 5 bases to trimming and J lost 4 bases, with 18 bases between them. This CDR3 has 16 residues. CDR3 region: CASSPLNRVGYNEQFF. The CDR3 DNA reads as TGTGCCAGCAGTCCATTGAACAGGGTCGGGTACAATGAGCAGTTCTTC.

The sample holds many counts of this clonotype. The chain carries TRBV7-2 and TRBJ2-7; possible D gene TRBD2, 5 bases. Germline assignment: CDR1 SGHTA and CDR2 FQGNSA. This CDR3 spans 13 amino acids. The V end lost 1 base, the J end lost 5 bases, and 9 bases lay between the germline ends. CDR3 coding DNA: TGTGCCAGCAGCTTAGGAGAGGGCGACGAGCAGTACTTC. It specifies CASSLGEGDEQYF.

This clonotype turned up a few times. The chain employs TRBV5-5 and TRBJ1-2, with 8 bases fitting TRBD1. The CDR3 length is 14 residues. J lost 7 bases, V lost 4 bases, and 9 bases had no gene match. Germline lookup yields CDR1 SGHKS and CDR2 YYEKEE (reference sequence). The CDR3 DNA reads as TGTGCCAGCAGCCGTGGGACAGGAGGGGGTGGCTACACCTTC. Amino acids: CASSRGTGGGGYTF.

The chain is built from TRBV28 and TRBJ2-1, with 14 bases aligning to TRBD2. CDR1 and CDR2 (germline): MDHEN, SYDVKM. CDR3 size: 20 residues. The trim removed 2 bases at V and 8 bases at J, leaving 17 bases unmatched. The DNA for the CDR3 is TGTGCCAGCAGTTTAAGTCCTCAGGGGTCGGGACTAGCGGGAGTGCATGAGCAGTTCTTC. This translates into CASSLSPQGSGLAGVHEQFF.

The table lists this clonotype with a few counts. V and J are TRBV24-1 and TRBJ1-5; D gene uncertain. The ends were cut back, 5 bases at V and 1 base at J, with 11 bases in the middle. This CDR3 region has 15 residues. From germline, CDR1 is KGHDR and CDR2 SFDVKD. CDR3 loop: CATSGPGSSNQPQHF. The DNA for the CDR3 is TGTGCCACCAGTGGGCCGGGCTCCAGCAATCAGCCCCAGCATTTT.

V is TRBV7-2 and J is TRBJ1-2, with D perhaps TRBD1 (6 bases). CDR3 length: 13 residues. CDR1 SGHTA and CDR2 FQGNSA come from the germline V gene. Deletions cut 5 bases from V and 8 bases from J, with 15 bases between. Here the CDR3 DNA reads TGTGCCAGCAGCCTCAACTGGGACAACGGCTACACCTTC. It encodes CASSLNWDNGYTF.

J is TRBJ1-2 and V is TRBV5-1; unclear D gene. This CDR3 is built from 13 residues. Germline CDR1 reads SGHRS; CDR2 reads YFSETQ. V was cut by 4 bases and J by 1 base, with 8 bases left in between. CDR3 nucleotide sequence: TGCGCCAGCAGCGTGGAACATAACTATGGCTACACCTTC. Encoded protein: CASSVEHNYGYTF.

The chain couples TRBV20-1 to TRBJ1-4; 8 nucleotides line up with TRBD1. V lost 5 bases and J lost 0; bases outside the gene matches: 8. This CDR3 contains 16 residues. CDR1 is DFQATT and CDR2 is SNEGSKA in the germline V gene (reference sequence). CDR3 loop: CSAPPGTGSTNEKLFF. As DNA, the CDR3 is TGCAGTGCTCCTCCCGGGACAGGCTCAACTAATGAAAAACTGTTTTTT.

This sequence joins TRBV5-1 and TRBJ1-6; D is possibly TRBD1 (5 bases). CDR1 is SGHRS, CDR2 YFSETQ, per germline. Trimming pared 4 bases from V and 8 bases from J, leaving 13 bases between. The CDR3 extends over 14 amino acids. In DNA, the CDR3 is TGCGCCAGCAGCCAGCAGGGCTGGGATTCACCCCTCCACTTT. The encoded protein is CASSQQGWDSPLHF.

The genes are TRBV5-1 and TRBJ1-1; 8 nucleotides align to TRBD1. With 2 bases clipped from V and 1 base from J, the junction kept 7 bases outside the gene matches. This CDR3 contains 16 residues. Germline V gene data show CDR1 as SGHRS and CDR2 as YFSETQ. CDR3 sequence reads: CASSFPGGSGNTEAFF. In DNA form, the CDR3 reads TGCGCCAGCAGCTTCCCAGGGGGCTCTGGGAACACTGAAGCTTTCTTT.

This clonotype was recorded at least ten times. V is TRBV20-1 and J is TRBJ1-1, with TRBD1 identical over 12 bases. This CDR3 spans 15 amino acids. The V segment lost 4 bases and the J segment 11 bases; nucleotides outside the gene matches: 14. Germline loops: CDR1 DFQATT, CDR2 SNEGSKA (reference sequence). The CDR3 loop is CSAIPGQGAGASAFF. The DNA for the CDR3 is TGCAGTGCTATCCCGGGACAGGGGGCAGGCGCGAGTGCTTTCTTT.

This clonotype was counted many times. The chain is built from TRBV6-6 and TRBJ1-4, with a possible D match to TRBD1 (5 bases). The V gene's germline CDR1 is MNHNY and CDR2 SVGAGI (reference sequence). Trimming pared 0 bases from V and 0 bases from J, leaving 5 bases between. This CDR3 has 15 residues. The CDR3 spells CASSYSTATNEKLFF. For the CDR3, the DNA is TGTGCCAGCAGTTACTCGACAGCAACTAATGAAAAACTGTTTTTT.

This sequence joins TRBV7-2 and TRBJ2-5; 12 bases line up with TRBD1. The CDR3 runs 17 residues. The V gene's germline CDR1 is SGHTA and CDR2 FQGNSA. Trimming at V came to 5 bases and at J to 4 bases, leaving 11 bases not matched to a gene. DNA for the CDR3: TGTGCCAGCAGCCCATCTGGGGACAGGGGGCGAATAGAGACCCAGTACTTC. Encoded protein: CASSPSGDRGRIETQYF.

The chain uses TRBV6-1 and TRBJ2-5, with a weak D call TRBD2 (6 bases). Germline CDR1 is MNHNS and CDR2 is SASEGT. This CDR3 spans 13 amino acids. V was clipped by 10 bases and J by 5 bases, with 17 bases between them. CDR3 sequence: CATSRERQETQYF. The CDR3 DNA sequence: TGTGCCACCAGCCGGGAGCGGCAGGAGACCCAGTACTTC.

Points on this clonotype: A much larger clone lies a single base off, so this may be a read error. The CDR3 loop is CASSLGLGSICNEQFF. The CDR3 DNA follows: TGTGCCAGCAGCTTAGGGTTGGGGTCGATTTGCAATGAGCAGTTCTTC. This chain joins TRBV7-2 and TRBJ2-1; D uncertain. Germline V gene sequence: CDR1 SGHTA, CDR2 FQGNSA. The V end lost 1 base, the J end lost 6 bases, and 16 bases lay between the germline ends. This CDR3 is built from 16 residues. The whole variable domain, remainder taken from reference TRBV7-2 and TRBJ2-1, is GAGVSQSPSNKVTEKGKDVELRCDPISGHTALYWYRQSLGQGLEFLIYFQGNSAPDKSGLPSDRFSAERTGGSVSTLTIQRTQQEDSAVYLCASSLGLGSICNEQFFGPGTRLTVL.

This clonotype has a handful of counts. The V gene is TRBV28, the J gene TRBJ2-3, with D perhaps TRBD1 (5 bases). The CDR3 contains 15 residues. Germline-derived CDR1 and CDR2 are MDHEN and SYDVKM. V dropped 6 bases and J dropped 1 base, with 14 bases sitting between them. The CDR3: CASRVPWGGTDTQYF. CDR3 DNA: TGTGCCAGCAGGGTACCGTGGGGCGGCACAGATACGCAGTATTTT.

Ten or more counts support this clonotype. The genes are TRBV20-1 and TRBJ1-4; a possible D gene is TRBD1 (5 bases). CDR3 length: 15 residues. Germline loops: CDR1 DFQATT, CDR2 SNEGSKA (reference sequence). V shed 6 bases and J shed 8 bases, with 22 bases lying between them. The DNA for the CDR3 is TGCAGTGCCGAGGGTGCAAGTTCGGGGCAAGAAAAACTGTTTTTT. The encoded protein is CSAEGASSGQEKLFF.

This clonotype was seen only a few times. This chain joins TRBV28 and TRBJ2-1; no definite D call. V dropped 6 bases and J dropped 0 bases, with 9 bases sitting between them. Germline V gene data show CDR1 as MDHEN and CDR2 as SYDVKM. This CDR3 spans 14 amino acids. CDR3 sequence: CASRVWSSYNEQFF. DNA for the CDR3: TGTGCCAGCAGGGTGTGGAGCTCCTACAATGAGCAGTTCTTC.

CDR3 nucleotides: TGTGCCAGCAGCTTGCTCACTAGCGGGAGAAGAGATACGCAGTATTTT. It codes for CASSLLTSGRRDTQYF. The chain employs TRBV5-6 and TRBJ2-3; 11 bases are a match to TRBD2. V lost 1 base and J lost 5; bases outside the gene matches: 6. CDR1 and CDR2 (germline): SGHDT, YYEEEE. There are 16 residues in the CDR3.

This clonotype was seen many times. The chain links TRBV11-1 to TRBJ2-1; 9 positions match TRBD2. The CDR3 has 16 residues. Germline V gives CDR1 SGHAT, CDR2 FQDESV (reference sequence). V lost 5 bases to trimming and J lost 7 bases; unmatched junction nucleotides: 12. The CDR3 reads CASSRHTSGGWNEQFF. CDR3 bases: TGTGCCAGCAGCCGCCACACGAGCGGGGGGTGGAATGAGCAGTTCTTC.

The chain recombines TRBV7-2 with TRBJ2-3; D is possibly TRBD2 (9 bases). Germline lookup yields CDR1 SGHTA and CDR2 FQGNSA. The V and J ends lost 0 bases and 9 bases respectively, with 22 bases between them. The CDR3 covers 17 residues. CDR3 sequence: CASSLALYRGGLATQYF. In nucleotides, the CDR3 is TGTGCCAGCAGCTTAGCCTTGTACAGGGGGGGACTAGCAACGCAGTATTTT.

The rearrangement links TRBV30 to TRBJ1-2; D is undetermined. Deletions cut 5 bases from V and 0 bases from J, with 10 bases between. The germline gives CDR1 GTSNPN, CDR2 SVGIG (reference sequence). This CDR3 region has 13 residues. The CDR3 DNA sequence: TGTGCCTGGGCCGGGGATACTAACTATGGCTACACCTTC. Protein sequence: CAWAGDTNYGYTF.

This clonotype was observed a few times. The V call is TRBV11-2, the J call TRBJ2-3; D may be TRBD2 (6 bases). The V end lost 0 bases, the J end lost 6 bases, and 19 bases lay between the germline ends. Germline V gene lookup returns CDR1 SGHAT and CDR2 FQNNGV. The CDR3 is 17 residues long. The CDR3 region is CASSLEFFPGRSDTQYF. The CDR3 DNA is TGTGCCAGCAGCTTAGAATTCTTCCCAGGGAGGAGCGATACGCAGTATTTT.